The sequence of this T cell receptor beta chain was determined in a study of blood T cell repertoires in COVID-19. As for the study in general: Samples representing acute and convalescent COVID-19 were sourced from the United States, Italy and Spain. The cDNA or gDNA used as material had been derived from T cells, B-cell-depleted T cells, or PBMCs.

Original processing notes: Quantification of nucleated cells was approximated via reference gene primer amplification. The assay was immunoSEQ multiplex PCR, and TCRdb's table has in-frame clones only and misses some. V and J calls and clone size follow that table, whereas D and trimming were derived from the DNA. The table has about 160,000 clones, approximately 80% seen once. Germline assignment: CDR1 SGDLS and CDR2 YYNGEE. The CDR3 spans 12 residues. Trimming cost V 4 bases and J 4 bases, with 8 bases left between them. This clone showed up just once. The source material was peripheral blood. The TCR comes from an elderly woman with active or convalescent COVID-19. The chain couples TRBV9 to TRBJ1-2; D ambiguous. CDR3 region: CASSLHIYGYTF. CDR3 sequence (DNA): TGTGCCAGCAGCCTCCACATCTATGGCTACACCTTC.